The source of this T cell receptor beta chain is a study of cytomegalovirus exposure and HLA in healthy donors. CDR3 length equals 13 residues. Germline lookup yields CDR1 MRHNA and CDR2 SNTAGT. Trimming removed 5 bases from V and 3 bases from J, with 10 bases in between. This PCR relied on a set of 60 Vbeta primers and 13 Jbeta primers. Assay: immunoSEQ multiplex PCR; the TCRdb copy retains only in-frame clones and omits some. Altogether approximately 160,000 clones are present, around two thirds being singletons, with the ten largest covering approximately 1.5%. This clone was seen a few times. J is TRBJ1-2 and V is TRBV6-4; no clear D. The source is a man aged 50-59 years in good health and CMV-seronegative. Source material: PBMCs. CDR3 nucleotides: TGTGCCAGCAGTCGCGGGGATGACTATGGCTACACCTTC. Protein: CASSRGDDYGYTF.